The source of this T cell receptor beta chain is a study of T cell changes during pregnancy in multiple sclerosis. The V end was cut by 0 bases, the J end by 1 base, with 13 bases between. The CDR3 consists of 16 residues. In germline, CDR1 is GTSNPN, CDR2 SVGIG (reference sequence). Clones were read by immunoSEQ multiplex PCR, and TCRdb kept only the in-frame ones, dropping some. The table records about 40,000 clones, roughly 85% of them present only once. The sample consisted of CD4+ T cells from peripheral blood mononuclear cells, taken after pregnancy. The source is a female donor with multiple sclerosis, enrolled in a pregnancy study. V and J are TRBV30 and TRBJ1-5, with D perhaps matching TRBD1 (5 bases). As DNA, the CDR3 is TGTGCCTGGAGTGTACGGCAGGGATCGAGCAATCAGCCCCAGCATTTT. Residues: CAWSVRQGSSNQPQHF.